The 30 T cell receptor beta chains given below trace back to one sample, sequenced in a study of blood T cells in healthy people across ages. For the second PCR, which ran for 7 to 11 cycles, a sample-barcoded 5' primer and a J-beta primer mix were used. TCRdb re-called the 5' RACE reads through MiXCR, storing one row per CDR3 protein. The sample holds 1,300,000 or so distinct CDR3 sequences; approximately 59% are singletons and the top ten take roughly 7%. The sequenced sample consisted of blood. The receptors shown here come from a young man in good health.

The rearrangement links TRBV4-1 to TRBJ2-4; 7 nucleotides line up with TRBD2. The V gene's germline CDR1 is MGHRA and CDR2 YSYEKL. V shed 4 bases, J shed 1 base, and the junction held 22 bases outside the gene matches. The CDR3 totals 21 residues. DNA for the CDR3: TGCGCCAGCAGCCTCCAACCTAGCGGCACAACGTCGGTAGGGGCCAAAAACATTCAGTACTTC. Translated, it gives CASSLQPSGTTSVGAKNIQYF.

The gene calls are TRBV11-2 and TRBJ2-1; no reliable D call. Trimming took off 2 bases at V and 2 bases at J, with 7 bases between the two ends. The germline V gene has CDR1 SGHAT and CDR2 FQNNGV. The CDR3 is 14 residues long. In nucleotides, the CDR3 is TGTGCCAGCAGCTTACCCAGTCCCTACAATGAGCAGTTCTTC. It yields the protein CASSLPSPYNEQFF.

V gene TRBV3-1 combines with J gene TRBJ2-5; 9 bases line up with TRBD2. The J call may be mistaken, given a closer DNA end match to TRBJ2-7. This CDR3 spans 16 amino acids. Germline V gives CDR1 LGHDT, CDR2 YNNKEL (reference sequence). The CDR3 nucleotides are TGTGCCAGCAGCCCGGGGTCTAGCGGGGCTGTGTACGAGCAGTACTTC. Encoded protein: CASSPGSSGAVYEQYF.

This chain connects TRBV12-3 or TRBV12-4 to TRBJ2-3, with D unresolved. The ends were cut back, 5 bases at V and 2 bases at J, with 14 bases in the middle. This CDR3 is 15 amino acids long. Written as DNA, the CDR3 is TGTGCCAGCAGTCCCTATCTCGGGTTCACAGATACGCAGTATTTT. Amino acids: CASSPYLGFTDTQYF.

This clonotype was picked up one time. CDR3 in amino acids: CASSSRTGKDYGYTF. The CDR3 DNA sequence: TGTGCCAGCAGCTCTCGGACAGGGAAAGACTATGGCTACACCTTC. The chain uses TRBV13 and TRBJ1-2, with TRBD1 identical over 8 bases. The CDR3 has 15 residues. J was trimmed by 3 bases and V by 4 bases; bases with no gene match: 7. Germline CDR1 PRHDT, CDR2 FYEKMQ (reference sequence).

The V and J genes are TRBV21-1 and TRBJ2-3; TRBD2 was called by the table and not checked on the DNA. TRBV21-1 is noted as a pseudogene. CDR3 length: 17 residues. CDR3 residues: CASSKGVPSGITDTQYF. DNA for the CDR3: TGTGCCAGCAGCAAAGGGGTCCCTAGCGGGATAACAGATACGCAGTATTTT.

The chain joins TRBV12-5 to TRBJ2-2, with 7 bases lining up with TRBD1. Per germline, CDR1 LGHNT and CDR2 FRNRAP. The V and J ends lost 2 bases and 4 bases, in that order; junction bases with no gene match: 7. This CDR3 has 16 amino acids. The CDR3 loop is CASGLPPGQITGELFF. CDR3 nucleotide sequence: TGTGCTAGTGGTTTGCCGCCGGGACAGATCACCGGGGAGCTGTTTTTT.

This rearrangement joins TRBV29-1 to TRBJ1-1, with 10 bases aligning to TRBD1. V lost 7 bases to trimming and J lost 1 base; unmatched junction nucleotides: 6. Germline CDR1 and CDR2: SQVTM and ANQGSEA. This CDR3 has 14 amino acids. CDR3 bases: TGCAGCGGGTTAGGGACAGGGGCGAACACTGAAGCTTTCTTT. This translates into CSGLGTGANTEAFF.

This rearrangement joins TRBV6-5 to TRBJ2-1; no definite D call. Deletions cut 2 bases from V and 15 bases from J, with 23 bases between. The germline gives CDR1 MNHEY, CDR2 SVGAGI. The CDR3 has 15 amino acids. CDR3 sequence (DNA): TGTGCCAGCAGTTACGAAAGCACCGCGCTTGCGAGGAGGTTCTTC. This gives the protein CASSYESTALARRFF.

J is TRBJ1-1 and V is TRBV6-5; 9 bases map to TRBD1. Germline V CDR1 and CDR2: MNHEY, SVGAGI. With 4 bases clipped from V and 8 bases from J, the junction kept 11 bases outside the gene matches. This CDR3 has 15 residues. The CDR3 DNA is TGTGCCAGCAGTTTCACTGGGTGGGACAGGGACGAAGCTTTCTTT. This translates into CASSFTGWDRDEAFF.

The J gene is TRBJ2-5, the V gene TRBV4-2, with a tentative D call TRBD1 (6 bases). The J call may not be correct, given that the DNA end is closer to TRBJ2-7. CDR3 size: 14 residues. Germline CDR1 reads LGHNA; CDR2 reads YNFKEQ. In nucleotides, the CDR3 is TGTGCCAGCAGCCAAGGGGGGCTGGTAGACGAGCAGTACTTC. Translating it yields CASSQGGLVDEQYF.

The V gene is TRBV6-5, the J gene TRBJ2-1; perhaps TRBD1 as D (6 bases). The CDR3 contains 16 residues. Germline-derived CDR1 and CDR2 are MNHEY and SVGAGI. V was clipped by 3 bases and J by 5 bases, with 17 bases between them. In DNA, the CDR3 is TGTGCCAGCAGTTATGGTGGACAGTGGTTGAACAATGAGCAGTTCTTC. Residues: CASSYGGQWLNNEQFF.

This clonotype was picked up a small number of times. J is TRBJ2-1 and V is TRBV2, with TRBD2 matching over 7 bases. V gave up 6 bases and J gave up 0 bases; unmatched junction bases: 8. There are 16 residues in the CDR3. Germline assignment: CDR1 SNHLY and CDR2 FYNNEI. CDR3 protein: CASSDSSGSSYNEQFF. CDR3 coding DNA: TGTGCCAGCAGCGATTCTAGCGGAAGCTCCTACAATGAGCAGTTCTTC. The variable domain in full, completed from reference TRBV2 and TRBJ2-1, reads EPEVTQTPSHQVTQMGQEVILRCVPISNHLYFYWYRQILGQKVEFLVSFYNNEISEKSEIFDDQFSVERPDGSNFTLKIRSTKLEDSAMYFCASSDSSGSSYNEQFFGPGTRLTVL.

This chain connects TRBV12-3 or TRBV12-4 to TRBJ1-2, with 7 positions matching TRBD1. Unmatched junction bases numbered 7, after V lost 6 bases and J lost 3 bases. There are 14 residues in the CDR3. CDR3 sequence reads: CASSPTGMDYGYTF. The CDR3 DNA follows: TGTGCCAGCAGCCCGACAGGGATGGACTATGGCTACACCTTC.

The chain recombines TRBV21-1 with TRBJ2-3; TRBD1 reflects the table's D call only, with no check against the DNA. TRBV21-1 is noted as a pseudogene. This CDR3 is built from 13 residues. The CDR3 loop reads CASNWDLRDTQYF. CDR3 coding DNA: TGTGCCAGCAACTGGGACCTGAGGGATACGCAGTATTTT.

V usage is TRBV7-9 and J usage is TRBJ2-7, with 7 positions matching TRBD1. The assigned J gene may be wrong: the sequence end matches TRBJ2-5 better. The CDR3 has 16 residues. The germline V gene has CDR1 SEHNR and CDR2 FQNEAQ (reference sequence). The DNA for the CDR3 is TGTGCCAGCAGCCATCAACGGGACAGCCTCTTCGAGACCCAGTACTTC. It encodes CASSHQRDSLFETQYF.

The chain couples TRBV4-3 to TRBJ1-6; D might be TRBD1 (5 bases). Trimming removed 3 bases at V and 0 bases at J, with 15 bases between. The CDR3 runs 18 residues. Germline CDR1 LGHNA, CDR2 YSLEER. The CDR3 DNA reads as TGCGCCAGCAGCCAGACCCCTCCAGGGAGCTCCTATAATTCACCCCTCCACTTT. Encoded protein: CASSQTPPGSSYNSPLHF.

This chain joins TRBV29-1 and TRBJ2-4; 9 nucleotides match TRBD1. The DNA end lines up better with TRBJ2-7; the J call may be wrong. The CDR3 is 13 residues long. CDR1 is SQVTM, CDR2 ANQGSEA, per germline. The CDR3 DNA reads TGCAGCGCGAGGGACAGGGTAGCTCCCGAGCAGTACTTC. As protein: CSARDRVAPEQYF.

This chain links TRBV29-1 with TRBJ2-1, with D possibly being TRBD1 or TRBD2 (5 bases each). Germline lookup yields CDR1 SQVTM and CDR2 ANQGSEA. Trimming took 6 bases from V and 10 from J, leaving 10 bases between them. The length of the CDR3 is 10 residues. The CDR3 loop reads CSVGTREQFF. In DNA form, the CDR3 reads TGCAGCGTAGGGACGAGAGAGCAGTTCTTC.

The chain couples TRBV29-1 to TRBJ2-2, with a weak D call TRBD2 (6 bases). Trimming removed 4 bases from V and 4 bases from J, with 13 bases in between. The germline gives CDR1 SQVTM, CDR2 ANQGSEA. This CDR3 has 14 amino acids. Here the CDR3 DNA reads TGCAGCGTTGCGGGTGGCGGGGTCACCGGGGAGCTGTTTTTT. This translates into CSVAGGGVTGELFF.

The chain uses TRBV6-2 or TRBV6-3 and TRBJ2-7; 13 nucleotides line up with TRBD2. The J call may be faulty, since TRBJ2-5 better matches the DNA end. CDR3 length equals 15 residues. CDR1 and CDR2 from the germline V gene are MNHEY and SVGEGT. The CDR3 reads CASRRLAGGFETQYF. The CDR3 nucleotides are TGTGCCAGCAGAAGACTAGCGGGGGGTTTTGAGACCCAGTACTTC.

CDR3 loop: CSVEILGREGSNEQFF. CDR3 bases: TGCAGCGTTGAAATATTGGGGCGGGAGGGTAGTAATGAGCAGTTCTTC. V usage is TRBV29-1 and J usage is TRBJ2-1, with 9 bases aligning to TRBD2. Germline CDR1 and CDR2: SQVTM and ANQGSEA. V dropped 2 bases and J dropped 7; count of bases not matched to a gene: 12. CDR3 length: 16 residues.

The chain links TRBV10-2 to TRBJ2-4; D perhaps matches TRBD2 (5 bases). The J call may be incorrect, as the DNA end agrees better with TRBJ2-7. The CDR3 is 16 amino acids. The germline V gene has CDR1 WSHSY and CDR2 SAAADI. CDR3 loop: CASSDQDGETGYEQYF. CDR3 DNA: TGCGCCAGCAGTGATCAGGACGGGGAGACGGGATACGAGCAGTACTTC.

Worth noting for this clonotype: Mismatch with germline at one junction end may stem from a read error. This rearrangement joins TRBV7-9 to TRBJ2-7; D ambiguous. Germline CDR1 reads SEHNR; CDR2 reads FQNEAQ (reference sequence). This CDR3 region has 12 residues. The DNA of the CDR3 is TGTGCCAGCAGCTTAACCCCGCACGAGCAGTACTTT. Protein product: CASSLTPHEQYF. Full variable domain (rest looked up from reference TRBV7-9 and TRBJ2-7): DTGVSQNPRHKITKRGQNVTFRCDPISEHNRLYWYRQTLGQGPEFLTYFQNEAQLEKSRLLSDRFSAERPKGSFSTLEIQRTEQGDSAMYLCASSLTPHEQYFGPGTRLTVT.

The chain uses TRBV20-1 and TRBJ2-1; 9 bases match TRBD2. V lost 5 bases and J lost 6; bases outside the gene matches: 5. From germline, CDR1 is DFQATT and CDR2 SNEGSKA (reference sequence). This CDR3 comprises 13 residues. The CDR3 bases are TGCAGTGCTCCACTAGCGGGTCGCAATGAGCAGTTCTTC. Its protein product is CSAPLAGRNEQFF.

This sequence joins TRBV28 and TRBJ1-4; D call uncertain. This CDR3 comprises 11 residues. Germline loops: CDR1 MDHEN, CDR2 SYDVKM. Trimming took 6 bases from V and 1 from J, leaving 0 bases between them. The CDR3 sequence is CASRTNEKLFF. The CDR3 nucleotides are TGTGCCAGCAGAACTAATGAAAAACTGTTTTTT.

This clonotype was observed a few times. This sequence joins TRBV4-3 and TRBJ2-7; the D gene could be TRBD1 or TRBD2 (5 bases each). The germline CDR1 and CDR2 sequences are LGHNA and YSLEER. Deletions cut 0 bases from V and 1 base from J, with 13 bases between. The CDR3 runs to 16 residues. CDR3 residues: CASSQEARDPSYEQYF. In DNA form, the CDR3 reads TGCGCCAGCAGCCAAGAGGCGAGGGACCCATCCTACGAGCAGTACTTC.

Remarks on this clonotype: Since no conserved phenylalanine or tryptophan closes the CDR3, a read error is the likely cause. V usage is TRBV30 and J usage is TRBJ2-7, with a weak D call TRBD1 (5 bases). Trimming stripped 4 bases from V and 1 base from J, with 8 bases between. Germline V gene lookup returns CDR1 GTSNPN and CDR2 SVGIG (reference sequence). This CDR3 comprises 12 residues. In nucleotides, the CDR3 is TGTGCCTGGACAAGGGGTTCCTACGAGCAGTACTTA. The encoded protein is CAWTRGSYEQYL.

The J gene is TRBJ2-5, the V gene TRBV4-1; no reliable D call. The CDR3 has 14 amino acids. CDR1 is MGHRA and CDR2 is YSYEKL in the germline V gene. Trimming stripped 1 base from V and 13 bases from J, with 19 bases between. CDR3 sequence reads: CASSQVGIRDHRYF. DNA of the CDR3: TGCGCCAGCAGCCAAGTTGGGATCAGAGACCATCGGTACTTC.

There are a few counts of this clonotype. CDR3: CASIENAGANTDTQYF. The CDR3 DNA reads as TGTGCCAGCATCGAGAATGCGGGAGCGAACACAGATACGCAGTATTTT. The rearrangement links TRBV11-2 to TRBJ2-3; TRBD2 matches at 7 bases. The CDR3 length is 16 residues. The ends lost 7 bases at V and 2 bases at J; junction bases unmatched: 12. Germline V gene sequence: CDR1 SGHAT, CDR2 FQNNGV.